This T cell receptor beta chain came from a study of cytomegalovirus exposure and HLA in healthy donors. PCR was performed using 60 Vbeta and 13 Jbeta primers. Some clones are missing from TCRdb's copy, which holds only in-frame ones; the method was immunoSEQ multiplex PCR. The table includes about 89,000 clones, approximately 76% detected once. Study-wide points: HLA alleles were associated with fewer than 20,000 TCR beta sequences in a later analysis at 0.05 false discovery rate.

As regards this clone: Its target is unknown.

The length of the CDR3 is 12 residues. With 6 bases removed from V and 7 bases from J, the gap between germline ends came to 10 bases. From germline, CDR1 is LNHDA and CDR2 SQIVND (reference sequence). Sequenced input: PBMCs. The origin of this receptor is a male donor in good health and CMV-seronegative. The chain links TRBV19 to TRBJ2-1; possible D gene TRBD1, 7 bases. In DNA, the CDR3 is TGTGCCAGTAGGACAGGGAGGAATGAGCAGTTCTTC. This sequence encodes CASRTGRNEQFF.